A selection of T cell receptor beta chains follows, all from one sample in a study of Ad26.COV2.S vaccination and SARS-CoV-2 variants. The method was immunoSEQ multiplex PCR; TCRdb's version includes in-frame clones alone and lacks a portion of them. The data show about 680,000 clones, with about 90% seen just once and over 1.3% held by the top ten. The sample consisted of peripheral blood, taken in a trial of Ad26.COV2.S vaccine versus placebo. These receptors originate from a person aged 18-60 years who received the Ad26.COV2.S COVID-19 vaccine or a placebo. CDR3s include the opening cysteine and the closing phenylalanine or tryptophan. D genes are given only for firm matches. Some rows have no size entry. The others give once, few or many, or a class for an expanded clone.

cdr3_aa,cdr3_nt,d_call,cdr3_length,v_call,j_call,clone_size
CAWSRQDGGTDTQYF,TGTGCCTGGTCCCGGCAGGACGGGGGCACAGATACGCAGTATTTT,.,15,TRBV30,TRBJ2-3,once
CSASLGTQYF,TGCAGTGCTAGTCTTGGGACCCAGTACTTC,.,10,TRBV20-1,TRBJ2-5,.
CASSLGWTEVNEQYF,TGTGCCAGCAGCTTAGGTTGGACAGAGGTCAACGAGCAGTACTTC,.,15,TRBV11-3,TRBJ2-7,once
CASSLWWGVDLSYEQYF,TGCGCCAGCAGCTTGTGGTGGGGAGTGGACCTCTCCTACGAGCAGTACTTC,.,17,TRBV5-1,TRBJ2-7,.
CASSVVRTPDGEQFF,TGTGCCAGCAGCGTAGTGAGGACTCCGGATGGTGAGCAGTTCTTC,.,15,TRBV7-2,TRBJ2-1,.
CATSRAPTSGIYNEQFF,TGTGCCACCAGCAGAGCCCCGACTAGCGGCATCTACAATGAGCAGTTCTTC,TRBD2,17,TRBV15,TRBJ2-1,.
CASSSWGGATDTQYF,TGTGCCAGCAGCTCTTGGGGGGGTGCCACAGATACGCAGTATTTT,TRBD2,15,TRBV11-1,TRBJ2-3,.
CASSFGMNTEAFF,TGTGCCAGCAGCTTCGGGATGAACACTGAAGCTTTCTTT,.,13,TRBV7-9,TRBJ1-1,.
CASSQARNTGELFF,TGTGCCAGCAGCCAAGCCAGAAACACCGGGGAGCTGTTTTTT,.,14,TRBV3-1/TRBV3-2,TRBJ2-2,.
CASGRTDHLGGSNQPQHF,TGTGCTAGTGGTCGCACTGACCACCTCGGAGGGAGCAATCAGCCCCAGCATTTT,.,18,TRBV12-5,TRBJ1-5,.
CASSQRTYEQYF,TGTGCCAGCAGCCAAAGAACCTACGAGCAGTACTTC,.,12,TRBV3-1/TRBV3-2,TRBJ2-7,.
CASSLLDLGAKNIQYF,TGTGCCAGCAGCTTGCTGGATCTGGGTGCCAAAAACATTCAGTACTTC,.,16,TRBV5-8,TRBJ2-4,.
CASSRGTSRHYEQYF,TGTGCCAGCAGCCGAGGGACTAGCAGACACTACGAGCAGTACTTC,TRBD2,15,TRBV14,TRBJ2-7,.
CASSLVGRTVNEQFF,TGTGCCAGCAGCTTAGTCGGGAGGACCGTAAATGAGCAGTTCTTC,TRBD2,15,TRBV7-2,TRBJ2-1,.
CASSLLAGAYNEQFF,TGTGCCAGCAGCCTACTAGCGGGGGCCTACAATGAGCAGTTCTTC,TRBD2,15,TRBV6-4,TRBJ2-1,.
CASSLDTRGTEAFF,TGTGCCAGCAGCTTAGACACTCGGGGGACTGAAGCTTTCTTT,.,14,TRBV7-9,TRBJ1-1,once
CASSPGQGAHSEQFF,TGTGCCAGCAGCCCAGGGCAGGGGGCTCATAGTGAGCAGTTCTTC,TRBD1,15,TRBV7-9,TRBJ2-1,.
CASSLKGFQPQHF,TGTGCCAGCAGTTTAAAGGGGTTTCAGCCCCAGCATTTT,.,13,TRBV28,TRBJ1-5,.
CASSYSGLPGGTQYF,TGTGCCAGCAGTTACTCGGGCCTCCCCGGGGGTACGCAGTATTTT,.,15,TRBV6-5,TRBJ2-3,.